This T cell receptor (beta chain) appears in the sequencing data of a study of T cells in Graves' hyperthyroidism and ophthalmopathy (dated by TCRdb to between 2018 and 2021). Regarding the complete study: Peripheral blood was sampled at the time of initial diagnosis, prior to any treatment. Thyroid tissue and blood T-cell repertoires from roughly 6 Graves' hyperthyroidism patients were also compared in the study. TCR V-J signatures able to tell the groups apart were searched for in a discovery cohort of more than 90 patients, of whom around 43 had Graves' ophthalmopathy and about 60 had stable Graves' hyperthyroidism. An independent validation cohort of 18 to 20 hyperthyroidism patients and approximately 15 patients who later progressed to ophthalmopathy tested prospective prediction of ophthalmopathy. Following sampling, methimazole starting at 30 mg daily was given to hyperthyroidism patients, and high-dose intravenous methylprednisolone was given to ophthalmopathy patients. TCR Vbeta CDR3 sequencing of 135 peripheral blood samples (approximately 44 ophthalmopathy, 75 hyperthyroidism and roughly 17 progressor patients) is reported in the paper. The 100 or so discovery patients were randomly split 7:3 into training and test sets.

Study-level results and caveats: No statistical method was used to set the sample size in advance, and investigators knew the group allocation. In cross-validation, a model built on a 13 V-J signature told ophthalmopathy apart from stable hyperthyroidism with approximately 90% sensitivity and roughly 82% specificity, and in testing the same model reached 80%/75%. In validation, the model predicted progression to ophthalmopathy a median of around six months before onset, with approximately 71% sensitivity and about 72% specificity. Most expanded thyroid clonotypes (frequency above 0.001) were also detected in blood, a finding suggesting that blood repertoires may reflect thyroid immune responses.

Graves' hyperthyroidism was defined as stable when no progression to ophthalmopathy occurred over 18 months of follow-up. Hyperthyroidism patients were newly diagnosed, with disease duration under 2 months, and aged 18 to 65 years. Exclusion was applied to patients with uncontrolled infections, other autoimmune diseases, pregnancy or lactation. Diagnoses relied on clinical symptoms, serum thyroxine and TRAb, thyroid ultrasound and orbital computed tomography. Ficoll-Paque density gradient centrifugation was used to isolate PBMCs from 9.5 to 10 ml of fresh peripheral blood. Total RNA was extracted with Trizol reagent, and quality was checked on an Agilent 2100 Bioanalyzer. TCR beta CDR3 regions were amplified from RNA transcripts. The TCR CDR3 was subjected to a first round of RT-PCR using the HTBI primer set and the Qiagen OneStep RT-PCR kit. Libraries were constructed in a second round of multiplex PCR, after which size selection and purification were performed. Libraries were sequenced paired-end with 100 bp reads on an Illumina HiSeq2000. The paper's processing steps were these. SOAPnuke was used to process the raw data, throwing out any read that contained adapters or uncalled bases, had a mean Phred below 15, or lacked an exact constant-primer or identifier match. High-quality paired reads were merged with COPE v1.2.5, and unique nucleotide sequences were defined as clonotypes. MiTCR v1.1 was used to align the clonotypes against IMGT TRBV, TRBD and TRBJ reference segments. Analysis was restricted to V-J combinations with a frequency above 0.0001, which covered 98% to 99.2% of repertoires. A TCS score was defined as the ratio between F50 (clonal expansion) and ExV (chaos), using BLOSUM62-based TCRdist between CDR3 peptides within each V-J. Welch's t-statistics and random forest reduced approximately 520 V-J features to about 13, which were used in a naive Bayes classifier (R e1071). TCRdb cleaned the public reads at Q25 with fastp, built clones with MiXCR and kept in-frame beta chains. Identical CDR3 protein sequences are pooled into one entry, listed with their most common genes and DNA. For this entry, the V and J calls and clone size follow TCRdb and not the study's own pipeline. The sample table lists about 560,000 distinct CDR3 sequences, about a sixth of them with a count of one. Of the sample, less than 9.5% falls within the top ten clones.

CDR1 and CDR2, looked up from the germline V gene, are MNHEY and SVGEGT. The CDR3, from cysteine to phenylalanine, totals 12 residues. Just the 36-base CDR3 DNA is kept, in frame starting at base 1. V is reduced by 6 bases and J by 2 bases, leaving a spacing of 5 bases between them. This clonotype was detected ten times or more. The clone's antigen remains unknown. Base qualities were left out, and no much larger clone turns up one base away. This clonotype was sampled from a woman in her twenties or thirties with Graves' hyperthyroidism. The chain is assembled from TRBV6-2 or TRBV6-3 and TRBJ1-5; there is no confident call for the D gene. Sequencing was done on a sample of blood. The CDR3 protein is CASRWGNQPQHF. The nucleotides are TGTGCCAGCAGGTGGGGCAATCAGCCCCAGCATTTT.